These 15 T cell receptor beta chains were sequenced from one sample in a study of OX40 agonist ivuxolimab in advanced cancers. The repertoire was sequenced with immunoSEQ multiplex PCR; TCRdb's copy has only in-frame clones and lacks some. In the table there are roughly 70,000 clones, roughly nine tenths of which are singletons. The material sequenced was CD4+ or CD8+ T cells sorted from blood, taken in a trial of the OX40 agonist ivuxolimab. These TCRs come from an adult with an advanced solid tumor such as melanoma, head and neck, liver or kidney cancer.

The gene calls are TRBV5-5 and TRBJ1-3; 7 bases map to TRBD1. J lost 7 bases, V lost 4 bases, and 5 bases had no gene match. Germline V gene data show CDR1 as SGHKS and CDR2 as YYEKEE (reference sequence). The CDR3 spans 13 residues. This CDR3 reads CASSRDSKNTIYF. In nucleotides, the CDR3 is TGTGCCAGCAGCCGGGACAGCAAGAACACCATATATTTT. Supplemented by reference TRBV5-5 and TRBJ1-3, the full variable domain reads DAGVTQSPTHLIKTRGQQVTLRCSPISGHKSVSWYQQVLGQGPQFIFQYYEKEERGRGNFPDRFSARQFPNYSSELNVNALLLGDSALYLCASSRDSKNTIYFGEGSWLTVV.

This chain links TRBV7-1 with TRBJ2-1; 8 bases are a match to TRBD1. TRBV7-1 is an ORF, and what it does is uncertain. CDR3 length equals 16 residues. V gave up 4 bases and J gave up 0 bases; unmatched junction bases: 5. The CDR3 DNA is TGTGCCAGCAGCTTGACAGGGGATCACTCCTACAATGAGCAGTTCTTC. Protein product: CASSLTGDHSYNEQFF.

The CDR3, as DNA: TGTGCCAGCAGCTCGACAGTCAAGCAGTACTTC. Residues: CASSSTVKQYF. This rearrangement joins TRBV7-9 to TRBJ2-7; D possibly corresponds to TRBD1 (5 bases). V gave up 4 bases and J gave up 8 bases, with 9 bases separating them. The CDR3 spans 11 residues. Germline-derived CDR1 and CDR2 are SEHNR and FQNEAQ (reference sequence).

The chain employs TRBV4-3 and TRBJ2-1; 7 nucleotides agree with TRBD2. CDR3 size: 19 residues. J was trimmed by 0 bases and V by 0 bases; bases with no gene match: 11. Germline loops: CDR1 LGHNA, CDR2 YSLEER. The CDR3 sequence is CASSQDRASGLSSYNEQFF. CDR3 DNA sequence: TGCGCCAGCAGCCAAGATCGGGCTAGCGGCCTGAGCTCCTACAATGAGCAGTTCTTC.

The CDR3 is CASSEGGLYGYTF. The CDR3 bases are TGTGCCAGCAGTGAAGGGGGACTCTATGGCTACACCTTC. The chain uses TRBV6-1 and TRBJ1-2, with TRBD1 as a possible D gene (5 bases). From germline, CDR1 is MNHNS and CDR2 SASEGT. Trimming pared 1 base from V and 4 bases from J, leaving 7 bases between. The CDR3 runs to 13 residues.

In regard to this clone: Mismatch with germline at one junction end may stem from a read error. The genes are TRBV7-7 and TRBJ1-5, with D perhaps matching TRBD1 (5 bases). The CDR3 length is 19 residues. The germline V gene has CDR1 SSHAT and CDR2 FNYEAQ (reference sequence). This chain's CDR3 is CASSLGSPHVGQKNQPQHF. For the CDR3, the DNA is TGTGCTAGCAGCTTAGGTTCCCCGCACGTGGGGCAGAAGAATCAGCCCCAGCATTTT.

The V gene is TRBV19, the J gene TRBJ2-7, with TRBD2 matching over 11 bases. The CDR3 runs 18 residues. V shed 5 bases, J shed 1 base, and the junction held 13 bases outside the gene matches. From germline, CDR1 is LNHDA and CDR2 SQIVND (reference sequence). DNA of the CDR3: TGTGCCAGTAGTCACACCGGCCGAATAGCGGGAGGGTCCTACGAGCAGTACTTC. This sequence encodes CASSHTGRIAGGSYEQYF.

The rearrangement links TRBV6-1 to TRBJ2-1; possibly TRBD2 for D (5 bases). Trimming removed 4 bases at V and 0 bases at J, with 16 bases between. The CDR3 covers 17 residues. Germline V gives CDR1 MNHNS, CDR2 SASEGT. In nucleotides, the CDR3 is TGTGCCAGCAGTGTTCGAACATCGGGGAGCTCCTACAATGAGCAGTTCTTC. Protein: CASSVRTSGSSYNEQFF.

The CDR3 loop is CASSSGNTIYF. DNA for the CDR3: TGTGCCAGTAGCTCCGGAAACACCATATATTTT. V is TRBV19 and J is TRBJ1-3; D unclear. The CDR3 is made up of 11 amino acids. In germline, CDR1 is LNHDA, CDR2 SQIVND (reference sequence). Trimming removed 6 bases from V and 4 bases from J, with 4 bases in between.

V and J are TRBV28 and TRBJ2-1, with 15 nucleotides matching TRBD2. This CDR3 region has 14 residues. The germline CDR1 and CDR2 sequences are MDHEN and SYDVKM. Trimming took 7 bases from V and 13 from J; bases not matched to a gene: 8. DNA of the CDR3: TGTGCCAGCACAACTGGACTAGCGGGGGGGTCTCAGTTCTTC. Translating gives CASTTGLAGGSQFF.

This chain links TRBV5-6 with TRBJ2-5, with 9 positions matching TRBD1. V was clipped by 4 bases and J by 1 base; unmatched bases: 8. The CDR3 runs to 16 residues. CDR1 SGHDT and CDR2 YYEEEE come from the germline V gene. The CDR3 sequence is CASSRNRDRVQETQYF. CDR3 in DNA: TGTGCCAGCAGCAGGAACCGGGACAGGGTCCAAGAGACCCAGTACTTC. Full variable domain (rest looked up from reference TRBV5-6 and TRBJ2-5): DAGVTQSPTHLIKTRGQQVTLRCSPKSGHDTVSWYQQALGQGPQFIFQYYEEEERQRGNFPDRFSGHQFPNYSSELNVNALLLGDSALYLCASSRNRDRVQETQYFGPGTRLLVL.

The chain links TRBV7-8 to TRBJ1-4; no clear D gene. This CDR3 is 15 amino acids long. Trimming took off 5 bases at V and 4 bases at J, with 14 bases between the two ends. Germline V gene lookup returns CDR1 SGHVS and CDR2 FQNEAQ. CDR3 coding DNA: TGTGCCAGCAGCCCCGCATTAATGAATAATGAAAAACTGTTTTTT. This translates into CASSPALMNNEKLFF.

This chain connects TRBV6-1 to TRBJ1-1; D gene uncertain. Trimming removed 7 bases at V and 1 base at J, with 10 bases between. The CDR3 is 13 residues long. Germline V CDR1 and CDR2: MNHNS, SASEGT. The DNA of the CDR3 is TGTGCCAGCACCTTTGAGTGGAACACTGAAGCTTTCTTT. It specifies CASTFEWNTEAFF.

This chain uses TRBV6-6 with TRBJ2-3, with TRBD2 as a possible D gene (5 bases). The germline V gene has CDR1 MNHNY and CDR2 SVGAGI (reference sequence). Trimming took off 2 bases at V and 0 bases at J, with 12 bases between the two ends. The CDR3 is made up of 16 amino acids. The CDR3: CASSYLSSGSTDTQYF. CDR3 nucleotides: TGTGCCAGCAGTTACCTTTCGAGCGGAAGCACAGATACGCAGTATTTT.

CDR3 DNA: TGCGCCAGCAGCTTGGGGGATGCAATGCCCCAGCATTTT. This codes for CASSLGDAMPQHF. The chain carries TRBV5-1 and TRBJ1-5, with D hard to call. CDR1 and CDR2 (germline): SGHRS, YFSETQ. The CDR3 length is 13 residues. Between the trimmed V and J ends, which lost 0 bases and 9 bases, there was a span of 10 bases.